This TCR beta chain was obtained from a study of T cell responses to AZD1222 COVID-19 vaccine. Study summary: Investigators merged groups given second doses at roughly 4 or roughly 12 weeks.

Data came from immunoSEQ multiplex PCR; TCRdb stores just in-frame clones and leaves some out. This sample carries around 90,000 clones, more than 70% of them seen once, and the ten largest clones take approximately 12%. Concerning this clone itself: Antigen: not known.

In germline, CDR1 is LNHNV, CDR2 YYDKDF (reference sequence). V lost 4 bases and J lost 2, with 8 bases in between. The CDR3 consists of 13 residues. General observations from the study: Baseline seropositivity characterized only a handful of AZD1222 recipients. Clonal diversity may have been underestimated in mostly white British donors. Spike-specific TCRs gained breadth and depth after people received two AZD1222 doses.

The chain combines TRBV15 with TRBJ1-1, with D perhaps matching TRBD1 (6 bases). The input for sequencing was peripheral blood, taken on day 0 of AZD1222 vaccination. This TCR was sampled from an adult in good health. The CDR3 DNA reads as TGTGCCACCAGCAAGGACAGCAACACTGAAGCTTTCTTT. Translation: CATSKDSNTEAFF.